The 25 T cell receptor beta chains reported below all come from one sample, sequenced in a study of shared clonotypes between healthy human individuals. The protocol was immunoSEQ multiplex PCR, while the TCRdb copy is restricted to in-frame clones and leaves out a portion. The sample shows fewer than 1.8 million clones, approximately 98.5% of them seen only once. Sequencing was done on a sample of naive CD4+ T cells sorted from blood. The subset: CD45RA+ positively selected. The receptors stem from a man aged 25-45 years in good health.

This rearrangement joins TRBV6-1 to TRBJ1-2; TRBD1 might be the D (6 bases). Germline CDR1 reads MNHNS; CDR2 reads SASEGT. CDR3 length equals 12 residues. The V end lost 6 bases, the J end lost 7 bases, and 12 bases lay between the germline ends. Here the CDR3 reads CASRRGSGGYTF. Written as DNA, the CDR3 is TGTGCCAGCAGAAGGGGGTCGGGTGGCTACACCTTC.

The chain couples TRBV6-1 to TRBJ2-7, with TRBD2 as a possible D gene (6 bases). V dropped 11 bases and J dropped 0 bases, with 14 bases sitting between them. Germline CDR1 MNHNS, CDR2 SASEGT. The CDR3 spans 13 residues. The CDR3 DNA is TGTGCCGGGGGGAAGGCTAGCTCCTACGAGCAGTACTTC. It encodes CAGGKASSYEQYF.

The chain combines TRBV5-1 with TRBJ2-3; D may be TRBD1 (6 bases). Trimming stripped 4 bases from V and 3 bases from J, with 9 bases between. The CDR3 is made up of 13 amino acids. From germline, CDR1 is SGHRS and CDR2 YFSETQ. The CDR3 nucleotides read TGCGCCAGCAGCCGAACAGGGACAGATACGCAGTATTTT. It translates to CASSRTGTDTQYF.

The CDR3 coding sequence is TGCGCCAGCAGCCAATCCGACAACTCCTACGAGCAGTACTTC. The encoded protein is CASSQSDNSYEQYF. V is TRBV4-3 and J is TRBJ2-7, with no clear D. Germline assignment: CDR1 LGHNA and CDR2 YSLEER. The CDR3 has 14 amino acids. With 2 bases removed from V and 0 bases from J, the gap between germline ends came to 8 bases.

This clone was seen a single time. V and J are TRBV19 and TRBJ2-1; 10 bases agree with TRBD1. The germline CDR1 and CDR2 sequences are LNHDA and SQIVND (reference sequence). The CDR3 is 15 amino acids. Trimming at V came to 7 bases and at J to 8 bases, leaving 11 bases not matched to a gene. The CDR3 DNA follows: TGTGCCAGTAATCCCGGGGACAGGGGTATCGATGAGCAGTTCTTC. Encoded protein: CASNPGDRGIDEQFF.

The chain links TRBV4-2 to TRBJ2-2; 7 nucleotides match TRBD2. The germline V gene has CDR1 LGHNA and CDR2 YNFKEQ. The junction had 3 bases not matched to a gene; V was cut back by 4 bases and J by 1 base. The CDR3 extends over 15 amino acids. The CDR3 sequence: CASSPAGLNTGELFF. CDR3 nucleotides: TGTGCCAGCAGCCCAGCGGGACTGAACACCGGGGAGCTGTTTTTT.

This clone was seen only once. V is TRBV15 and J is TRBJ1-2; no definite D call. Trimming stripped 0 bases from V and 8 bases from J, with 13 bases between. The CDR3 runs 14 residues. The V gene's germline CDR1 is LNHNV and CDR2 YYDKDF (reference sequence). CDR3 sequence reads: CATSREVSGGGYTF. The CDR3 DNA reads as TGTGCCACCAGCAGAGAGGTCTCGGGAGGCGGCTACACCTTC.

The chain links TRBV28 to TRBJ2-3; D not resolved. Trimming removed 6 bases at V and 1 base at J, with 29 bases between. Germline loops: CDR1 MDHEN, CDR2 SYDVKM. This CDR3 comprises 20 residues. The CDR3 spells CASRPRLGSAGEKGTDTQYF. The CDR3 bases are TGTGCCAGCAGGCCACGACTTGGGTCTGCTGGAGAGAAGGGCACAGATACGCAGTATTTT.

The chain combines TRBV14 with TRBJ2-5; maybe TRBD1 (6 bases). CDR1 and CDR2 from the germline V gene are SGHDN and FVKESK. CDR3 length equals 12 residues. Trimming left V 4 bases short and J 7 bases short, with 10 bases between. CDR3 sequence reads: CASSPGVGTQYF. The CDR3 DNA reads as TGTGCCAGCAGCCCAGGGGTTGGGACCCAGTACTTC.

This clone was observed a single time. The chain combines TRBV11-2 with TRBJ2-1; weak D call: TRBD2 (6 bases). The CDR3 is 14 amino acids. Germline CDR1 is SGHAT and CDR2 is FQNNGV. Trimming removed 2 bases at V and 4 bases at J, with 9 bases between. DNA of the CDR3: TGTGCCAGCAGCTTAACGGGGGTATACAATGAGCAGTTCTTC. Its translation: CASSLTGVYNEQFF.

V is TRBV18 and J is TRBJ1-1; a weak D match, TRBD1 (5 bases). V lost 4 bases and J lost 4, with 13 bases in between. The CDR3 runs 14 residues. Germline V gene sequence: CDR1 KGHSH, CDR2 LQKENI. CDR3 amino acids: CASSRTGGFTEAFF. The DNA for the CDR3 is TGTGCCAGCTCACGAACCGGGGGTTTCACTGAAGCTTTCTTT.

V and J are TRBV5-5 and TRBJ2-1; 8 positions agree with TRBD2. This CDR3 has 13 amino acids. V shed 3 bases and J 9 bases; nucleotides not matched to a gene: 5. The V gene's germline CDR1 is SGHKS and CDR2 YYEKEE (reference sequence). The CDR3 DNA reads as TGTGCCAGCAGCTCGAGACTAGCGCCTGAGCAGTTCTTC. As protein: CASSSRLAPEQFF.

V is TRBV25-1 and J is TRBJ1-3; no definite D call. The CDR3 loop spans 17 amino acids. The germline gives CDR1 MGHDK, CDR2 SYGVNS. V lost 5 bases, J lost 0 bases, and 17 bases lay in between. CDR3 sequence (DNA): TGTGCCAGCAGTTGGGGAGTAGCCGGGAGCTCTGGAAACACCATATATTTT. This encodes CASSWGVAGSSGNTIYF.

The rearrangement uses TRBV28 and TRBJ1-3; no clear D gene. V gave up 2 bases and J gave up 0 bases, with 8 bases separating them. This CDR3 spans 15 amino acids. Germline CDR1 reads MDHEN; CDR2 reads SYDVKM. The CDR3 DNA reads TGTGCCAGCAGTTTAGGCCTGAGCTCTGGAAACACCATATATTTT. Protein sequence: CASSLGLSSGNTIYF.

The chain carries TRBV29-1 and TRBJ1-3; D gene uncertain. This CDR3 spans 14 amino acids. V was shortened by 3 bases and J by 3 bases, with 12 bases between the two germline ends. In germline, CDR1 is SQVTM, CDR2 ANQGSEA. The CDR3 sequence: CSVDGTLGGNTIYF. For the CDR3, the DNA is TGCAGCGTTGACGGAACACTGGGTGGAAACACCATATATTTT.

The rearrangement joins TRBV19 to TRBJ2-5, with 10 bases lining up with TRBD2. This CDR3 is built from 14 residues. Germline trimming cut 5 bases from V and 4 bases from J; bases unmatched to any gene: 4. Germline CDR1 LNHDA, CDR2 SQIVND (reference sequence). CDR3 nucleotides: TGTGCCAGTAGTCCGCGACTAGCGGGAGAGACCCAGTACTTC. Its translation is CASSPRLAGETQYF.

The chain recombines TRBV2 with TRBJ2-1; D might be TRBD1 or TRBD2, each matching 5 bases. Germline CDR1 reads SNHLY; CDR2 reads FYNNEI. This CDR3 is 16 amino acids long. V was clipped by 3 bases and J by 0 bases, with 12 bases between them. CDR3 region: CASSDRRDRSYNEQFF. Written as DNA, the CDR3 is TGTGCCAGCAGTGACCGCAGGGACCGCTCCTACAATGAGCAGTTCTTC.

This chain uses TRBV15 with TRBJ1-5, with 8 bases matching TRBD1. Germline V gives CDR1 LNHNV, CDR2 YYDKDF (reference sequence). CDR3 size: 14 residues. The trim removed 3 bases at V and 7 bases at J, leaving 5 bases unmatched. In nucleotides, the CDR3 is TGTGCCACCAGCAGGACAGGGGAGGAACAGCCCCAGCATTTT. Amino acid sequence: CATSRTGEEQPQHF.

The CDR3 loop is CASGITGVNEQFF. CDR3 DNA: TGTGCCAGCGGTATAACTGGGGTAAATGAGCAGTTCTTC. The chain has TRBV7-9 and TRBJ2-1; D ambiguous. Trimming removed 8 bases from V and 7 bases from J, with 15 bases in between. The CDR3 extends over 13 amino acids. CDR1 is SEHNR, CDR2 FQNEAQ, per germline (reference sequence). Full variable domain (outside the CDR3, taken from reference TRBV7-9 and TRBJ2-1): DTGVSQNPRHKITKRGQNVTFRCDPISEHNRLYWYRQTLGQGPEFLTYFQNEAQLEKSRLLSDRFSAERPKGSFSTLEIQRTEQGDSAMYLCASGITGVNEQFFGPGTRLTVL.

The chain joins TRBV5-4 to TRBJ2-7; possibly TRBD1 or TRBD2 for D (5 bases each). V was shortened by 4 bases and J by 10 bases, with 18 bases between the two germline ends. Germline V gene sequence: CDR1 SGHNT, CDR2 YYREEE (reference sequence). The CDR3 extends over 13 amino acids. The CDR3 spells CASSASGALGQYF. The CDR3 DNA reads TGTGCCAGCAGCGCATCCGGGGCCCTGGGCCAGTACTTC.

DNA for the CDR3: TGTGCCACCAGGGCGGTCGGCGCTCAGCCCCAGCATTTT. Its translation: CATRAVGAQPQHF. J is TRBJ1-5 and V is TRBV15; D unclear. This CDR3 has 13 amino acids. Per the germline V gene, CDR1 is LNHNV and CDR2 is YYDKDF (reference sequence). The V gene lost 6 bases and the J gene lost 6 bases, with 12 bases spanning the gap. Using reference TRBV15 and TRBJ1-5 for the parts outside the CDR3, the full variable domain is DAMVIQNPRYQVTQFGKPVTLSCSQTLNHNVMYWYQQKSSQAPKLLFHYYDKDFNNEADTPDNFQSRRPNTSFCFLDIRSPGLGDTAMYLCATRAVGAQPQHFGDGTRLSIL.

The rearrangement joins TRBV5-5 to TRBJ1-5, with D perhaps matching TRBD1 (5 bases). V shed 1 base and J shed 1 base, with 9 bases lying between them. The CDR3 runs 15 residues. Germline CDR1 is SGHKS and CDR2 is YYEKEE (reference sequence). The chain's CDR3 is CASSLLGDSNQPQHF. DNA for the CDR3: TGTGCCAGCAGCTTGCTCGGGGACAGCAATCAGCCCCAGCATTTT.

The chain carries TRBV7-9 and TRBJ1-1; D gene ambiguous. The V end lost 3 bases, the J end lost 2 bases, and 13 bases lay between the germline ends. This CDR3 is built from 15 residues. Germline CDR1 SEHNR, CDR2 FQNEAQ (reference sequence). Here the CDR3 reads CASSLLRQLNTEAFF. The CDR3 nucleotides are TGTGCCAGCAGCTTGCTGCGTCAGCTTAACACTGAAGCTTTCTTT.

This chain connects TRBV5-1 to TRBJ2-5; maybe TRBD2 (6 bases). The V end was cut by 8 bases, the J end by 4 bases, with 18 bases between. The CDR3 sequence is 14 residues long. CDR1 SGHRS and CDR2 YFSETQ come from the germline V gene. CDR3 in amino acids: CASRAGTGSETQYF. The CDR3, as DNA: TGCGCCAGTAGGGCTGGGACTGGGTCAGAGACCCAGTACTTC.

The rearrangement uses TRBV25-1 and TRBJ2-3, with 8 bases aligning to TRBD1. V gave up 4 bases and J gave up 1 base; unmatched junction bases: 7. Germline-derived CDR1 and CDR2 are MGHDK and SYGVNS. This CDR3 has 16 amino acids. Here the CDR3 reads CASSAYGQGRTDTQYF. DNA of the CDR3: TGTGCCAGCAGTGCTTACGGACAGGGCCGCACAGATACGCAGTATTTT.